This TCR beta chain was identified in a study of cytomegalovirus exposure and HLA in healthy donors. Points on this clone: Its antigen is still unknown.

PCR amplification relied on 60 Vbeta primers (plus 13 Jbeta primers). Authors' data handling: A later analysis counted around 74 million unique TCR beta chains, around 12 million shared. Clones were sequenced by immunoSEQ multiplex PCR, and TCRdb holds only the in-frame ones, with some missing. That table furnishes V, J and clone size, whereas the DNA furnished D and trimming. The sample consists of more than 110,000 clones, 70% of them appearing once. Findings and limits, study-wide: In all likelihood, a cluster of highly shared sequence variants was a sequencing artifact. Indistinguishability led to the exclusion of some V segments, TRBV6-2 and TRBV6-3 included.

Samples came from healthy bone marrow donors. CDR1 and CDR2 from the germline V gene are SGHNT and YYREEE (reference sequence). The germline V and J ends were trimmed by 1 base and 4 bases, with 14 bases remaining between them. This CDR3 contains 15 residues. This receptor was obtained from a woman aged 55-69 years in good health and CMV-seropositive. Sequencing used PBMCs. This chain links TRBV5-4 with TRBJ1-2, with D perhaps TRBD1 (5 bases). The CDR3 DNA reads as TGTGCCAGCAGCTTGCGGGAGGGGCAGGTCTATGGCTACACCTTC. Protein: CASSLREGQVYGYTF.